This T cell receptor (beta chain) originates from a study of cytomegalovirus exposure and HLA in healthy donors. Use of 60 Vbeta and 13 Jbeta primers characterized the PCR. Sequencing was performed with immunoSEQ multiplex PCR; in TCRdb, only in-frame clones are kept and a portion is missing. The sample yields 150,000 or so clones, around 84% seen once. There are 17 residues in the CDR3. With V trimmed by 0 bases and J by 7 bases, 11 bases remained unmatched. Germline CDR1 reads SGHRS; CDR2 reads YFSETQ. The sequence was collected from a woman between 40 and 50 years old in good health and CMV-seropositive. This chain links TRBV5-1 with TRBJ2-1; 9 bases are shared with TRBD1. The sample comprised PBMCs. This chain's CDR3 is CASSLAVLGTGRNEQFF. The CDR3 DNA follows: TGCGCCAGCAGCTTGGCCGTGCTCGGGACAGGGAGGAATGAGCAGTTCTTC.